This T cell receptor beta chain was captured by sequencing in a study of OX40 agonist ivuxolimab in advanced cancers. Study summary: Every 2 weeks, ivuxolimab was infused into the patients intravenously at between 0.01 and 10 mg/kg. Eligibility rules accepted prior anti-PD-1, anti-PD-L1 or anti-CTLA-4 therapy, and over 35% had some.

Sequencing used immunoSEQ multiplex PCR; TCRdb keeps in-frame clones, though not all of them. The data hold some 61,000 clones, with 60% to 80% observed a single time. Study outcomes and limitations: Partial responders receiving 0.1-3.0 mg/kg showed among the lowest clonal expansion.

This clone was recorded only once. Its target is unknown. Between the trimmed V and J ends, which lost 2 bases and 4 bases, there was a span of 9 bases. Germline V CDR1 and CDR2: SGHDT, YYEEEE. The length of the CDR3 is 13 residues. The source material was CD4+ or CD8+ T cells sorted from blood, sampled in a trial of the OX40 agonist ivuxolimab. The chain combines TRBV5-6 with TRBJ2-5; tentative D call: TRBD2 (5 bases). The TCR was taken from an adult with an advanced solid tumor such as melanoma, head and neck, liver or kidney cancer. In nucleotides, the CDR3 is TGTGCCAGCAGCTTCGGGATCCCAGAGACCCAGTACTTC. It codes for CASSFGIPETQYF.